This T cell receptor (beta chain) was recorded in a study of blood T cell repertoires in COVID-19. In the study overall: Acute-phase and convalescent COVID-19 samples originated in the United States, Italy and Spain. PBMCs, B-cell-depleted T cells, or T cells provided the cDNA or gDNA that made up the material.

Under the authors' procedure: Amplified reference gene primers provided the basis for estimating nucleated cell counts. Profiling relied on immunoSEQ multiplex PCR, and the TCRdb table lists in-frame clones only, not all of them. That table supplies the V and J calls and clone size; D and trimming were determined from the DNA. This sample has 90,000 to 100,000 clones, with about 70% found just once. V lost 3 bases to trimming and J lost 4 bases; unmatched junction nucleotides: 7. Germline CDR1 and CDR2: GTSNPN and SVGIG (reference sequence). This CDR3 region has 14 residues. Sequenced: peripheral blood. The V gene is TRBV30, the J gene TRBJ2-7, with 9 bases matching TRBD1. This sequence was found in a woman aged 55 to 70 in a cohort sampled during active or convalescent COVID-19. CDR3 sequence: CAWRVTGGWYEQYF. CDR3 coding DNA: TGTGCCTGGAGGGTTACAGGGGGCTGGTACGAGCAGTACTTC.